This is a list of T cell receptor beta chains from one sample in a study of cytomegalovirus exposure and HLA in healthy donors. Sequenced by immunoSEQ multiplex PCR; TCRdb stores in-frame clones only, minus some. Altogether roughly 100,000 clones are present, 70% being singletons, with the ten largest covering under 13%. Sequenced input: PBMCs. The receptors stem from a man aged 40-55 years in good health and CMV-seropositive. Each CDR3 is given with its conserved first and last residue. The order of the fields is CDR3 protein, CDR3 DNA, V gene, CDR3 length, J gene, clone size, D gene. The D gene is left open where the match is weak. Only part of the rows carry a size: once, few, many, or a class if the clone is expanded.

CASTKPTSGRDTQYF TGTGCCAGCACTAAACCGACTAGCGGGCGAGATACGCAGTATTTT TRBV6-1 15 TRBJ2-3 - TRBD2
CASSGDRAVAFF TGCGCCAGCAGTGGGGACAGGGCTGTAGCTTTCTTT TRBV10-1 12 TRBJ1-1 - TRBD1
CASLLSGEETQYF TGTGCCAGTCTTTTAAGTGGAGAAGAGACCCAGTACTTC TRBV28 13 TRBJ2-5 - -
CASSATSSGNHNEQFF TGTGCCAGCAGCGCAACTTCTAGCGGGAACCACAATGAGCAGTTCTTC TRBV9 16 TRBJ2-1 - TRBD2
CASSPAGGLIGGGYTF TGTGCCAGCAGCCCAGCGGGGGGTCTGATTGGCGGGGGCTACACCTTC TRBV7-2 16 TRBJ1-2 - -
CASSQAGQGHRAGELFF TGTGCCAGCAGCCAAGCCGGCCAGGGTCACCGGGCCGGGGAGCTGTTTTTT TRBV4-2 17 TRBJ2-2 - -
CASSGISGEGSYNEQFF TGTGCCAGCAGCGGAATTAGCGGGGAGGGCTCCTACAATGAGCAGTTCTTC TRBV7-3 17 TRBJ2-1 - TRBD2
CASTRGYRGSNTEAFF TGTGCCAGCACCCGCGGGTACAGGGGATCGAACACTGAAGCTTTCTTT TRBV5-4 16 TRBJ1-1 few TRBD1
CASSLGGAGGYTF TGTGCCAGCAGCTTAGGGGGGGCAGGAGGCTACACCTTC TRBV7-3 13 TRBJ1-2 few -
CASSQDLAEIYNEQFF TGCGCCAGCAGCCAAGATCTAGCGGAGATTTACAATGAGCAGTTCTTC TRBV4-3 16 TRBJ2-1 few TRBD2
CASTRLAGGEQFF TGTGCCAGTACCCGGCTGGCGGGAGGTGAGCAGTTCTTC TRBV2 13 TRBJ2-1 few TRBD2
CAISGGQGDTEAFF TGTGCCATCAGTGGGGGACAGGGGGATACTGAAGCTTTCTTT TRBV10-3 14 TRBJ1-1 - TRBD1
CASTFSGVVGGYTF TGTGCCAGCACTTTCTCGGGAGTGGTAGGGGGCTACACCTTC TRBV28 14 TRBJ1-2 once -
CASSLGTGPYEQYF TGTGCCAGCAGCTTAGGGACAGGCCCCTACGAGCAGTACTTC TRBV5-4 14 TRBJ2-7 once TRBD1
CASSQALSAAGGADTQYF TGCGCCAGCAGCCAAGCTCTCTCTGCAGCGGGAGGGGCAGATACGCAGTATTTT TRBV4-1 18 TRBJ2-3 - TRBD2
CAGIVAGGYEQYF TGTGCCGGGATCGTAGCGGGAGGCTACGAGCAGTACTTC TRBV30 13 TRBJ2-7 - TRBD2
CASSLVLTAYEQYF TGTGCCAGCAGCTTGGTCCTGACTGCCTACGAGCAGTACTTC TRBV5-6 14 TRBJ2-7 - -
CASSPLAVNQPQHF TGTGCCAGCAGTCCCTTAGCAGTCAATCAGCCCCAGCATTTT TRBV27 14 TRBJ1-5 - -
CAWSRTGFPYEQYF TGTGCCTGGAGTAGGACAGGGTTTCCCTACGAGCAGTACTTC TRBV30 14 TRBJ2-7 - TRBD1
CASSESIGSGRDNEQFF TGCGCCAGCAGTGAGTCCATTGGAAGCGGGAGAGACAATGAGCAGTTCTTC TRBV10-1 17 TRBJ2-1 - TRBD2
CASSGTSGSSSTGELFF TGTGCCAGCAGCGGGACTAGCGGGAGTAGTAGCACCGGGGAGCTGTTTTTT TRBV9 17 TRBJ2-2 - TRBD2
CASSEAVAGAITDTQYF TGTGCCAGCAGTGAAGCGGTAGCGGGAGCGATCACAGATACGCAGTATTTT TRBV6-1 17 TRBJ2-3 - TRBD2
CASSQDTGRETQYF TGCGCCAGCAGCCAAGATACAGGGCGGGAGACCCAGTACTTC TRBV4-3 14 TRBJ2-5 - -
CASSVSVLAGGPLGAGELFF TGTGCCAGCAGCGTATCGGTCCTAGCGGGAGGGCCCTTGGGGGCCGGGGAGCTGTTTTTT TRBV9 20 TRBJ2-2 - TRBD2
CASSSLLNRQSYEQYF TGTGCCAGCAGTTCCCTACTTAATAGACAGTCCTACGAGCAGTACTTC TRBV6-6 16 TRBJ2-7 - -
CASSFTDNEQFF TGTGCCAGCAGCTTTACGGACAATGAGCAGTTCTTC TRBV7-2 12 TRBJ2-1 - -
CASSSNRGDNEKLFF TGTGCCAGCAGCTCGAACAGGGGGGATAATGAAAAACTGTTTTTT TRBV5-4 15 TRBJ1-4 - TRBD1
CASSQAGVYGYTF TGCGCCAGCAGCCAAGCCGGGGTTTATGGCTACACCTTC TRBV4-1 13 TRBJ1-2 few -
CASSSGGPSNQPQHF TGCGCCAGCTCCTCAGGGGGCCCCAGCAATCAGCCCCAGCATTTT TRBV4-1 15 TRBJ1-5 - TRBD1
CASSLAGGGNTEAFF TGTGCCAGCAGCCTGGCAGGGGGAGGAAACACTGAAGCTTTCTTT TRBV4-2 15 TRBJ1-1 - TRBD1
CATSSTGDYGYTF TGTGCCACCAGCAGTACAGGGGACTATGGCTACACCTTC TRBV15 13 TRBJ1-2 - TRBD1
CASSLTGVNEKLFF TGCGCCAGCAGCTTGACAGGTGTTAATGAAAAACTGTTTTTT TRBV5-1 14 TRBJ1-4 - -
CASSVGGAPYEQYF TGTGCCAGCAGCGTAGGTGGGGCCCCCTACGAGCAGTACTTC TRBV9 14 TRBJ2-7 - -
CASSIAQGVIYEQYF TGTGCCAGTAGTATAGCACAGGGAGTAATCTACGAGCAGTACTTC TRBV19 15 TRBJ2-7 - -
CASSQGLGREETQYF TGTGCCAGCAGCCAAGGGTTGGGCAGGGAAGAGACCCAGTACTTC TRBV14 15 TRBJ2-5 - -
CASSFPNSVSFSYEQYF TGTGCCAGCAGCTTTCCGAATAGCGTCAGCTTCTCCTACGAGCAGTACTTC TRBV11-2 17 TRBJ2-7 few -
CASTRNSGANVLTF TGCGCCAGCACGCGCAACTCTGGGGCCAACGTCCTGACTTTC TRBV5-1 14 TRBJ2-6 few -
CASSLDEIPVTDTQYF TGCGCCAGCAGCTTGGATGAGATCCCGGTCACAGATACGCAGTATTTT TRBV5-1 16 TRBJ2-3 - -
CSARVQTEAFF TGCAGCGCCAGGGTCCAAACTGAAGCTTTCTTT TRBV29-1 11 TRBJ1-1 - -
CASSDGRGLGYGYTF TGTGCCAGCAGCGACGGGCGAGGGCTTGGTTATGGCTACACCTTC TRBV9 15 TRBJ1-2 - -
CASRDGVGGWTEAFF TGTGCCAGCAGGGACGGTGTGGGGGGTTGGACTGAAGCTTTCTTT TRBV7-9 15 TRBJ1-1 - -
CAWIIGDSNTEAFF TGTGCCTGGATAATAGGGGACTCGAACACTGAAGCTTTCTTT TRBV30 14 TRBJ1-1 - -
CAWRRQGGKTQYF TGTGCCTGGAGGCGACAGGGGGGAAAGACCCAGTACTTC TRBV30 13 TRBJ2-5 - TRBD1
CASSSTSQGIKGYTF TGTGCCAGTAGTTCAACCTCCCAGGGAATCAAGGGCTACACCTTC TRBV19 15 TRBJ1-2 - -
CASSYRVTYEQYF TGTGCCAGCAGTTACAGGGTTACCTACGAGCAGTACTTC TRBV27 13 TRBJ2-7 once -
CASSPLTGEHEQYF TGTGCCAGCAGCCCTTTGACAGGGGAACACGAGCAGTACTTC TRBV9 14 TRBJ2-7 - TRBD1
CASSVEAGMNTEAFF TGTGCCAGCAGCGTAGAGGCGGGAATGAACACTGAAGCTTTCTTT TRBV9 15 TRBJ1-1 - -
CASSGLLAGESWGGELFF TGTGCCAGTAGTGGATTGCTAGCGGGAGAAAGTTGGGGCGGGGAGCTGTTTTTT TRBV19 18 TRBJ2-2 - TRBD2
CASSLDGQIGYEQYF TGTGCCAGCAGCTTGGATGGACAAATCGGGTACGAGCAGTACTTC TRBV5-6 15 TRBJ2-7 once -
CASSWGRDTQYF TGTGCCAGCAGCTGGGGGAGGGATACGCAGTATTTT TRBV11-1 12 TRBJ2-3 - -
CASSEAGYNEQFF TGCGCCAGCAGTGAAGCGGGTTACAATGAGCAGTTCTTC TRBV10-1 13 TRBJ2-1 - -
CASSEKGSAESAFF TGTGCCAGCAGTGAAAAAGGTAGCGCTGAGTCGGCTTTCTTT TRBV6-1 14 TRBJ1-1 few -
CASSPGTSGPHQETQYF TGTGCCAGCAGCCCCGGGACTAGCGGGCCACACCAAGAGACCCAGTACTTC TRBV9 17 TRBJ2-5 once TRBD2
CASSGTALFSNQPQHF TGTGCCAGCAGCGGGACAGCCCTTTTTAGCAATCAGCCCCAGCATTTT TRBV2 16 TRBJ1-5 once TRBD1
CASAETGGSNQPQHF TGTGCCAGCGCCGAGACGGGGGGGAGCAATCAGCCCCAGCATTTT TRBV27 15 TRBJ1-5 - -
CASSLDLGGEKLFF TGTGCCAGCAGCCTCGATCTGGGGGGTGAAAAACTGTTTTTT TRBV14 14 TRBJ1-4 once -
CASKGTGGLEQYF TGTGCCAGCAAGGGGACAGGGGGGCTCGAGCAGTACTTC TRBV7-2 13 TRBJ2-7 - TRBD1